The rows below give T cell receptor beta chains drawn from one sample of a study of OX40 agonist ivuxolimab in advanced cancers. Produced via immunoSEQ multiplex PCR; TCRdb's table is partial and in-frame only. This sample has roughly 120,000 clones, with approximately 90% found just once. Sequenced here: CD4+ or CD8+ T cells sorted from blood, sampled in a trial of the OX40 agonist ivuxolimab. These receptors were obtained from an adult with an advanced solid tumor such as melanoma, head and neck, liver or kidney cancer. CDR3s include the opening cysteine and the closing phenylalanine or tryptophan. D genes are given only for firm matches. Only part of the rows carry a size: once, few, many, or a class if the clone is expanded.

v_gene	d_gene	j_gene	len	abundance	CDR3aa	CDR3nt
TRBV9	TRBD2	TRBJ2-1	13	-	CASTSGVYNEQFF	TGTGCCAGTACTAGCGGGGTCTACAATGAGCAGTTCTTC
TRBV4-2	-	TRBJ1-3	15	-	CASSQVKGRVNTIYF	TGTGCCAGCAGCCAAGTAAAGGGTCGGGTAAACACCATATATTTT
TRBV6-6	TRBD1	TRBJ2-3	16	-	CASSPRTGTSTDTQYF	TGTGCCAGCAGCCCCAGGACAGGGACTAGCACAGATACGCAGTATTTT
TRBV10-3	-	TRBJ2-7	13	once	CAIRVPGIYEQYF	TGTGCCATCAGGGTTCCAGGGATCTACGAGCAGTACTTC
TRBV30	-	TRBJ1-2	14	-	CAWSVGAKHYGYTF	TGTGCCTGGAGTGTGGGGGCGAAACACTATGGCTACACCTTC
TRBV15	-	TRBJ1-1	11	-	CATSRDSEAFF	TGTGCCACCAGCAGAGACTCTGAAGCTTTCTTT
TRBV28	TRBD2	TRBJ2-2	18	-	CASSFQGSWREHTGELFF	TGTGCCAGCAGTTTTCAAGGGTCTTGGCGGGAGCACACCGGGGAGCTGTTTTTT
TRBV6-6	-	TRBJ1-4	16	-	CASSYSALATNEKLFF	TGTGCCAGCAGTTACTCCGCGCTTGCAACTAATGAAAAACTGTTTTTT
TRBV5-8	-	TRBJ1-3	14	-	CASNVGLLGNTIYF	TGTGCCAGCAACGTTGGACTTCTTGGAAACACCATATATTTT
TRBV4-3	-	TRBJ2-6	15	-	CASSQDSAGANVLTF	TGCGCCAGCAGCCAGGACTCTGCCGGGGCCAACGTCCTGACTTTC
TRBV7-9	-	TRBJ1-2	13	-	CASSLAEAYGYTF	TGTGCCAGCAGCTTGGCAGAAGCCTATGGCTACACCTTC
TRBV11-2	TRBD1	TRBJ2-6	17	-	CASRSTGGRAGANVLTF	TGTGCCAGCAGGTCAACAGGGGGCAGAGCTGGGGCCAACGTCCTGACTTTC
TRBV7-9	-	TRBJ1-4	16	-	CASSLGAVATNEKLFF	TGTGCCAGCAGCTTGGGGGCGGTAGCAACTAATGAAAAACTGTTTTTT
TRBV2	-	TRBJ2-3	13	-	CASKGLNTDTQYF	TGTGCCAGCAAGGGACTCAACACAGATACGCAGTATTTT
TRBV11-2	-	TRBJ2-7	14	-	CASSPSHRDYEQYF	TGTGCCAGCAGCCCTAGTCACAGGGACTACGAGCAGTACTTC
TRBV19	TRBD1	TRBJ1-1	18	-	CASRRWTGFFVRDTEAFF	TGTGCCAGCCGACGTTGGACAGGTTTTTTCGTCAGGGACACTGAAGCTTTCTTT
TRBV9	-	TRBJ1-2	11	-	CASSALTGYTF	TGTGCCAGCAGCGCTTTGACAGGCTACACCTTC
TRBV30	-	TRBJ2-2	13	-	CAWAKQANGELFF	TGTGCCTGGGCCAAGCAGGCTAACGGGGAGCTGTTTTTT
TRBV19	-	TRBJ1-1	10	-	CASSGGEAFF	TGTGCCAGTAGCGGGGGTGAAGCTTTCTTT
TRBV5-6	-	TRBJ1-1	15	-	CASSGDGATNTEAFF	TGTGCCAGCAGCGGGGACGGCGCAACGAACACTGAAGCTTTCTTT
TRBV7-9	-	TRBJ1-4	16	many	CASSLGGTLGHEKLFF	TGTGCCAGCAGCTTAGGGGGCACCCTCGGGCATGAAAAACTGTTTTTT
TRBV19	TRBD1	TRBJ1-5	15	-	CASSGGPPWNQPQHF	TGTGCCAGTTCAGGGGGCCCTCCCTGGAATCAGCCCCAGCATTTT
TRBV5-6	TRBD2	TRBJ2-1	14	-	CASSPGLAAPEQFF	TGTGCCAGCAGCCCGGGACTAGCTGCCCCCGAGCAGTTCTTC
TRBV28	-	TRBJ2-5	14	-	CASSSTVFQETQYF	TGTGCCAGCAGTTCGACAGTTTTCCAAGAGACCCAGTACTTC
TRBV5-1	TRBD1	TRBJ1-4	15	-	CASSSGQGYNEKLFF	TGCGCCAGCAGCTCGGGACAGGGTTATAATGAAAAACTGTTTTTT
TRBV7-9	TRBD1	TRBJ2-3	14	-	CASSLRQGVYTQYF	TGTGCCAGCAGCCTAAGACAGGGGGTATATACGCAGTATTTT
TRBV30	-	TRBJ2-1	11	-	CAWRRVELQFF	TGTGCCTGGAGAAGGGTCGAACTACAGTTCTTC
TRBV11-1	TRBD1	TRBJ1-1	13	once	CASSPGTVREAFF	TGTGCCAGCAGCCCAGGGACAGTTCGTGAAGCTTTCTTT
TRBV15	-	TRBJ2-2	15	-	CATSRQKFNTGELFF	TGTGCCACCAGCAGACAGAAATTTAACACCGGGGAGCTGTTTTTT
TRBV28	-	TRBJ2-7	12	-	CASSTRVVEQYF	TGTGCCAGCAGTACCAGGGTCGTCGAGCAGTACTTC
TRBV28	-	TRBJ2-7	12	-	CASTLGGYEQYF	TGTGCCAGCACCTTGGGTGGCTACGAGCAGTACTTC
TRBV7-2	TRBD1	TRBJ1-1	14	-	CASSLGQEYTEAFF	TGTGCCAGCAGCCTGGGACAGGAGTACACTGAAGCTTTCTTT
TRBV30	-	TRBJ1-1	13	few	CAWKDIFNTEAFF	TGTGCCTGGAAAGACATCTTTAACACTGAAGCTTTCTTT
TRBV7-9	TRBD1	TRBJ1-6	17	once	CASSFLGRDRGSKTLHF	TGTGCCAGCAGCTTCCTTGGCCGGGACAGGGGCTCTAAGACCCTCCACTTT
TRBV5-1	-	TRBJ2-7	13	-	CASSRGALYEQYF	TGCGCCAGCAGCCGGGGGGCGCTCTACGAGCAGTACTTC
TRBV7-2	-	TRBJ2-1	16	-	CASSSPPARGYNEQFF	TGTGCCAGCAGCTCCCCCCCCGCTCGGGGCTACAATGAGCAGTTCTTC
TRBV4-2	-	TRBJ2-7	13	once	CASSLAGVYEQYF	TGTGCCAGCAGCTTGGCAGGCGTTTACGAGCAGTACTTC
TRBV4-2	-	TRBJ1-1	14	few	CASSQDTRGTEAFF	TGTGCCAGCAGCCAAGATACGAGGGGCACTGAAGCTTTCTTT
TRBV6-6	-	TRBJ2-7	15	-	CASSYSLGLDNEQYF	TGTGCCAGCAGTTACTCGTTGGGGTTGGACAACGAGCAGTACTTC
TRBV6-1	-	TRBJ1-5	13	once	CASKEQLRQPQHF	TGTGCCAGCAAAGAGCAGTTAAGGCAGCCCCAGCATTTT
TRBV9	TRBD1	TRBJ1-5	14	once	CASSARGDSGPQHF	TGTGCCAGCAGCGCCAGGGGGGATTCTGGGCCCCAGCATTTT
TRBV29-1	-	TRBJ1-1	13	-	CSVATAIHTEAFF	TGCAGCGTTGCCACAGCAATTCACACTGAAGCTTTCTTT
TRBV10-2	TRBD2	TRBJ2-3	17	-	CASSESRLAGSTDTQYF	TGCGCCAGCAGTGAGTCGAGACTAGCGGGGAGCACAGATACGCAGTATTTT
TRBV6-1	-	TRBJ2-7	12	-	CASSFEGLGQYF	TGTGCCAGCAGCTTCGAGGGACTGGGGCAGTACTTC
TRBV5-6	TRBD2	TRBJ2-1	14	-	CASSLPGGEFEQFF	TGTGCCAGCAGCTTGCCCGGGGGGGAGTTTGAGCAGTTCTTC
TRBV6-1	-	TRBJ1-5	11	-	CASSGGASLHF	TGTGCCAGCAGTGGGGGGGCTTCTTTGCATTTT
TRBV19	-	TRBJ1-5	15	once	CASRTKQGNNQPQHF	TGTGCCAGTAGGACCAAGCAGGGGAACAATCAGCCCCAGCATTTT
TRBV5-1	TRBD2	TRBJ2-3	18	-	CASSPGLFSGRREDTQYF	TGCGCCAGCAGCCCCGGACTCTTTAGCGGGAGAAGGGAAGATACGCAGTATTTT
TRBV4-3	-	TRBJ2-6	16	-	CASSQEGSSGANVLTF	TGCGCCAGCAGCCAGGAGGGGAGCTCTGGGGCCAACGTCCTGACTTTC
TRBV6-5	-	TRBJ2-1	12	-	CASSSPGGEQFF	TGTGCCAGCAGCTCACCCGGGGGTGAGCAGTTCTTC
TRBV27	TRBD1	TRBJ1-4	14	-	CASSYGQGGEKLFF	TGTGCCAGCAGTTACGGACAGGGTGGTGAAAAACTGTTTTTT
TRBV28	-	TRBJ1-2	14	-	CASTTQGFGYGYTF	TGTGCCAGCACCACGCAGGGTTTCGGCTATGGCTACACCTTC
TRBV7-9	-	TRBJ1-2	12	-	CASSPRVSGYTF	TGTGCCAGCAGCCCCAGAGTGTCTGGCTACACCTTC
TRBV25-1	-	TRBJ1-6	12	-	CASSDGDSPLHF	TGTGCCAGCAGTGACGGGGATTCACCCCTCCACTTT
TRBV5-1	TRBD1	TRBJ2-7	14	-	CASSLTGGRYEQYF	TGCGCCAGCAGCTTGACAGGGGGTCGATACGAGCAGTACTTC
TRBV27	-	TRBJ2-4	13	-	CASRGLAKNIQYF	TGTGCCAGCAGGGGACTAGCCAAAAACATTCAGTACTTC
TRBV4-3	TRBD2	TRBJ2-7	16	-	CASSQVTGGPSYEQYF	TGCGCCAGCAGCCAAGTAACGGGAGGGCCCTCCTACGAGCAGTACTTC
TRBV7-2	-	TRBJ2-2	16	-	CASSLPPGVITGELFF	TGTGCCAGCAGCTTACCGCCGGGGGTGATCACCGGGGAGCTGTTTTTT
TRBV4-1	TRBD2	TRBJ2-7	17	-	CASSQDPSGRTSYEQYF	TGCGCCAGCAGCCAAGACCCTAGCGGGAGGACCTCCTACGAGCAGTACTTC
TRBV27	TRBD1	TRBJ2-5	13	-	CASSLTGEETQYF	TGTGCCAGCAGTTTAACAGGGGAAGAGACCCAGTACTTC